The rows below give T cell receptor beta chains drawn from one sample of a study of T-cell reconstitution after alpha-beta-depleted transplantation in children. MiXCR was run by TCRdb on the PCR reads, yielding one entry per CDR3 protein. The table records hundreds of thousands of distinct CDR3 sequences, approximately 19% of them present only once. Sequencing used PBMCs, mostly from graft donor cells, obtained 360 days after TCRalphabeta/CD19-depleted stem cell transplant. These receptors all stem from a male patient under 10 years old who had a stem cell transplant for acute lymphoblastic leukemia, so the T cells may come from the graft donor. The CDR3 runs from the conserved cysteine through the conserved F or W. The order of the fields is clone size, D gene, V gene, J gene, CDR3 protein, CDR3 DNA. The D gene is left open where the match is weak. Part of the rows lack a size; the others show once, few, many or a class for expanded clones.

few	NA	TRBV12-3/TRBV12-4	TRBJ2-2	CASSKPGTVNTGELFF	TGTGCCAGCAGCAAGCCCGGGACCGTGAACACCGGGGAGCTGTTTTTT
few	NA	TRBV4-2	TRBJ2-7	CASSQEISDEQYF	TGTGCCAGCAGCCAAGAAATATCGGACGAGCAGTACTTC
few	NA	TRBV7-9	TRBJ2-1	CASSPPPDGFEQFF	TGTGCCAGCAGCCCCCCTCCGGACGGATTTGAGCAGTTCTTC
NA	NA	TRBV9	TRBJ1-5	CASSVGSSNQPQHF	TGTGCCAGCAGCGTAGGCTCCAGCAATCAGCCCCAGCATTTT
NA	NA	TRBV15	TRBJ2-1	CASGLSYNEQFF	TGTGCCAGCGGGCTCTCCTACAATGAGCAGTTCTTC
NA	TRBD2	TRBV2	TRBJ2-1	CASRAGTSGGSQFF	TGTGCCAGCAGGGCCGGGACTAGCGGGGGGTCTCAGTTCTTC
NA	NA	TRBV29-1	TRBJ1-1	CSGGTEAFF	TGCAGCGGAGGCACTGAAGCTTTCTTT
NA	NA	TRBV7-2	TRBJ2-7	CASSYNYEQYF	TGTGCCAGCAGTTACAACTACGAGCAGTACTTC
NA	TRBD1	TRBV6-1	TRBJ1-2	CASLRTGFNYGYTF	TGTGCCAGCTTACGGACAGGTTTTAACTATGGCTACACCTTC
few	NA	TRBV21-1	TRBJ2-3	CASGSGTDTQYF	TGTGCCAGCGGGAGCGGCACAGATACGCAGTATTTT
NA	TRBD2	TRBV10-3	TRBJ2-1	CAISELAGSYNEQFF	TGTGCCATCAGTGAGCTAGCGGGGTCCTACAATGAGCAGTTCTTC
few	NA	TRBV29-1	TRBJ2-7	CSVTVGSYEQYF	TGCAGCGTGACCGTTGGCTCCTACGAGCAGTACTTC
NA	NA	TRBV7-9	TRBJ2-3	CASSLVSGTDTQYF	TGTGCCAGCAGCTTAGTGTCTGGCACAGATACGCAGTATTTT
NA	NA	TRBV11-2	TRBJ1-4	CASSLWGDKLFF	TGTGCCAGCAGCTTATGGGGTGATAAACTGTTTTTT
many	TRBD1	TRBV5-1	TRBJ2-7	CASSSTGGSYEQYF	TGCGCCAGCAGCAGTACAGGGGGGTCCTACGAGCAGTACTTC
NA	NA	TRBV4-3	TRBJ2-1	CASSQNSVGDSYNEQFF	TGCGCCAGCAGCCAGAACAGCGTGGGGGACTCCTACAATGAGCAGTTCTTC
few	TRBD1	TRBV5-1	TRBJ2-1	CASSLNRGDRTYNEQFF	TGCGCCAGCAGCTTGAATCGAGGGGACAGAACCTACAATGAGCAGTTCTTC
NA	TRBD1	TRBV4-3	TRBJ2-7	CASSARDRGISYEQYF	TGCGCCAGCAGCGCACGGGACAGGGGCATCTCCTACGAGCAGTACTTC
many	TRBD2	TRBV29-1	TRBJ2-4	CSVRPRLAGAIKNIQYF	TGCAGCGTCCGGCCCCGACTAGCGGGGGCAATCAAAAACATTCAGTACTTC
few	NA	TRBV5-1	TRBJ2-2	CASSSGPSSTTGELFF	TGCGCCAGCAGCTCCGGGCCGTCCTCAACCACCGGGGAGCTGTTTTTT
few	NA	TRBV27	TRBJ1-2	CASSWGRTDGYTF	TGTGCCAGCAGTTGGGGACGCACGGATGGCTACACCTTC
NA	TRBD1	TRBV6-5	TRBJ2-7	CASRGDSSYEQYF	TGTGCCAGCAGGGGGGACAGCTCCTACGAGCAGTACTTC
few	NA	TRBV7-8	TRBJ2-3	CASSRTADTQYF	TGTGCCAGCAGCCGTACGGCAGATACGCAGTATTTT
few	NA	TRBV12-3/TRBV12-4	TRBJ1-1	CASIKRMNTEAFF	TGTGCCAGCATAAAACGGATGAACACTGAAGCTTTCTTT
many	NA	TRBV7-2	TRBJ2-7	CASSPRRTGGAYEQYF	TGTGCCAGCAGCCCAAGGCGGACAGGAGGGGCCTACGAGCAGTACTTC
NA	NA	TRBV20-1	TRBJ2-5	CSARGHQETQYF	TGCAGTGCTCGGGGTCACCAAGAGACCCAGTACTTC
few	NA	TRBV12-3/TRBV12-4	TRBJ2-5	CASSPGLQETQYF	TGTGCCAGCAGTCCGGGACTGCAAGAGACCCAGTACTTC